This T cell receptor (beta chain) was captured by sequencing in a study of blood T cell repertoires in COVID-19. As processed by the authors: Amplification of reference gene primers provided the estimated nucleated cell counts. Generated by immunoSEQ multiplex PCR, the TCRdb table keeps only in-frame clones and is missing some. The V and J calls and clone size are taken from that table; D and trimming were inferred from the DNA. This table holds about 370,000 clones, 75% to 90% found once. CDR1 is LGHNA, CDR2 YNFKEQ, per germline. The CDR3 loop spans 15 amino acids. V was shortened by 0 bases and J by 3 bases, with 11 bases between the two germline ends. All enrollees were roughly 18 to 100 years old and from 25 or so US areas. Allocation to cohorts depended on clinical history reported by the participants.

The rearrangement links TRBV4-2 to TRBJ1-2; D possibly corresponds to TRBD1 (5 bases). The source material was PBMCs or T cells enriched from blood (not recorded which). The clonotype originates from a man aged 18 to 35 who had recovered from COVID-19. The CDR3 here is CASSQDPRDDYGYTF. The CDR3 DNA is TGTGCCAGCAGCCAAGATCCCAGGGATGACTATGGCTACACCTTC.